This is a list of T cell receptor beta chains from one sample in a study of response to subunit inactivated influenza vaccine. MiXCR, run by TCRdb on the RT-PCR reads, gives a single entry per CDR3 protein. The sample holds a few hundred thousand distinct CDR3 sequences; 20% to 25% are singletons and the top ten take 10%. This material consisted of PBMCs from blood, taken roughly 20 months after vaccination. These receptors came from a man aged 50-75 years who received an inactivated influenza vaccine. Both conserved end residues are part of each CDR3. A D gene is named only where the DNA matches it firmly. The size entry is marked missing in some rows and otherwise reads once, few, many or a size class.

NA	TRBV7-9	NA	TRBJ2-5	CASSLMKGEVSWETQYF	TGTGCCAGCAGCTTAATGAAAGGGGAAGTTTCTTGGGAGACCCAGTACTTC
NA	TRBV28	TRBD1	TRBJ1-5	CASSPDGQGDNQPQHF	TGTGCCAGCAGTCCCGACGGACAGGGCGACAATCAGCCCCAGCATTTT
many	TRBV5-1	NA	TRBJ1-4	CASSVQGVDEKLFF	TGCGCCAGCAGCGTGCAGGGAGTTGATGAAAAACTGTTTTTT
few	TRBV29-1	TRBD2	TRBJ2-3	CSVEGLAGALGGDTQYF	TGCAGCGTTGAAGGGCTAGCGGGAGCGCTAGGGGGAGATACGCAGTATTTT
many	TRBV28	TRBD1	TRBJ1-5	CASTGTVYQPQHF	TGTGCCAGCACCGGGACAGTTTATCAGCCCCAGCATTTT
few	TRBV7-9	TRBD1	TRBJ1-3	CASSTGQYSGNTIYF	TGTGCCAGCAGCACGGGACAGTACTCTGGAAACACCATATATTTT
NA	TRBV7-2	TRBD1	TRBJ1-4	CASTRTGAGEKLFF	TGTGCCAGCACCCGAACAGGGGCCGGTGAAAAACTGTTTTTT
NA	TRBV11-1	NA	TRBJ2-1	CASSLAPGNEQFF	TGTGCCAGCAGCTTGGCCCCAGGGAATGAGCAGTTCTTC
few	TRBV4-2	NA	TRBJ1-6	CASSLGGMNSPLHF	TGTGCCAGCAGCCTAGGGGGTATGAACTCACCCCTCCACTTT
NA	TRBV20-1	NA	TRBJ2-3	CSATAVRRGTDTQYF	TGCAGTGCCACGGCCGTGAGACGGGGCACAGATACGCAGTATTTT
many	TRBV5-1	NA	TRBJ1-1	CASSRILDSVAGTEAFF	TGCGCCAGCAGCCGAATCTTGGACAGTGTAGCTGGAACTGAAGCTTTCTTT
NA	TRBV3-1	NA	TRBJ1-2	CASSQGGRDGYTF	TGTGCCAGCAGCCAGGGGGGGAGAGACGGCTACACCTTC
few	TRBV27	TRBD1	TRBJ2-7	CASSSTWDRGYEQYF	TGTGCCAGCAGTTCAACATGGGACAGGGGCTACGAGCAGTACTTC
NA	TRBV3-1	TRBD1	TRBJ1-1	CASSQGELTGGQPEAFF	TGTGCCAGCAGCCAAGGAGAGTTGACAGGGGGCCAGCCAGAAGCTTTCTTT
few	TRBV20-1	TRBD1	TRBJ2-7	CSAPGTGSYEQYF	TGCAGTGCCCCCGGGACAGGGAGCTACGAGCAGTACTTC
few	TRBV28	NA	TRBJ1-5	CASTLEYSNQPQHF	TGTGCCAGCACCTTAGAGTATAGCAATCAGCCCCAGCATTTT
few	TRBV6-2/TRBV6-3	TRBD2	TRBJ2-1	CASSYSKWEGSGRVYNEQFF	TGTGCCAGCAGTTACTCGAAGTGGGAGGGTAGCGGGAGGGTTTACAATGAGCAGTTCTTC
NA	TRBV6-5	NA	TRBJ2-7	CASSYSSLGSDEQYF	TGTGCCAGCAGTTACTCGTCGTTGGGGTCCGACGAGCAGTACTTC
NA	TRBV4-3	NA	TRBJ2-1	CASSKGRIANEQFF	TGCGCCAGCAGCAAAGGACGGATAGCAAATGAGCAGTTCTTC
NA	TRBV11-2	TRBD1	TRBJ1-1	CASSHGQGLFTRMMNTEAFF	TGTGCCAGCAGTCACGGACAGGGCCTTTTTACCAGAATGATGAACACTGAAGCTTTCTTT
NA	TRBV20-1	TRBD1	TRBJ1-4	CSAGQGARPEKLFF	TGCAGTGCCGGACAGGGGGCGCGACCTGAAAAACTGTTTTTT
NA	TRBV28	TRBD1	TRBJ1-2	CASSSPPKTGRPNYGYTF	TGTGCCAGCAGTTCCCCTCCTAAGACAGGGCGGCCTAACTATGGCTACACCTTC
NA	TRBV25-1	NA	TRBJ1-1	CASRAVRGTEAFF	TGTGCCAGCAGGGCCGTAAGGGGAACTGAAGCTTTCTTT
many	TRBV20-1	TRBD1	TRBJ2-7	CSAPRDRALDEQYF	TGCAGTGCTCCCCGGGACAGGGCTCTCGACGAGCAGTACTTC
NA	TRBV6-1	NA	TRBJ2-3	CASSRGGSYTDTQYF	TGTGCCAGCAGTAGGGGGGGGTCTTACACAGATACGCAGTATTTT
NA	TRBV11-2	NA	TRBJ2-5	CASSQDAVWAQYF	TGTGCCAGCAGCCAGGACGCCGTCTGGGCCCAGTACTTC
few	TRBV7-9	NA	TRBJ1-1	CASSLGPGSTTEAFF	TGTGCCAGCAGCTTAGGCCCTGGCAGTACCACTGAAGCTTTCTTT
NA	TRBV5-1	NA	TRBJ2-6	CASSPYESSGANVLTF	TGCGCCAGCAGCCCCTATGAAAGCTCTGGGGCCAACGTCCTGACTTTC
few	TRBV27	NA	TRBJ1-2	CASRKTGKGGYTF	TGTGCCAGCAGGAAGACCGGGAAGGGTGGCTACACCTTC
few	TRBV12-3/TRBV12-4	NA	TRBJ1-5	CASRLGAGGPQPQHF	TGTGCCAGCAGACTTGGGGCAGGTGGCCCTCAGCCCCAGCATTTT
NA	TRBV20-1	TRBD1	TRBJ1-1	CSARVPGQGTEAFF	TGCAGTGCTAGAGTTCCCGGACAGGGAACTGAAGCTTTCTTT
few	TRBV6-2/TRBV6-3	NA	TRBJ1-1	CASSYGQIMNTEAFF	TGTGCCAGCAGTTACGGACAGATAATGAACACTGAAGCTTTCTTT
NA	TRBV6-1	NA	TRBJ2-6	CASSQARSGANVLTF	TGTGCCAGCAGCCAGGCGCGTTCTGGGGCCAACGTCCTGACTTTC
NA	TRBV29-1	NA	TRBJ2-7	CSVVDYEQYF	TGCAGCGTTGTAGACTACGAGCAGTACTTC
NA	TRBV7-2	TRBD2	TRBJ2-1	CASSFSGGSNEQFF	TGTGCCAGCAGCTTTAGCGGGGGTTCCAATGAGCAGTTCTTC
NA	TRBV7-2	NA	TRBJ1-5	CASSFNPIQQPQHF	TGTGCCAGCAGTTTCAACCCCATCCAGCAGCCCCAGCATTTT